This T cell receptor beta chain was identified in a study of blood T cells in healthy people across ages. Whole-study context: Capture via template switching afforded approximately one barcoded beta molecule per two T cells. Findings and caveats of the study: Among T cells, TCR beta diversity per million cells dropped roughly linearly as age rose.

With regard to this clonotype: Its antigen is unknown.

The second PCR ran about 6 to 11 cycles with a sample-barcoded 5' primer and J-beta primers. Sequencing of every sample gave 2.5 million or more CDR3-containing paired-end reads. MiXCR was run by TCRdb on the 5' RACE reads, yielding one entry per CDR3 protein. In the table there are approximately 820,000 distinct CDR3 sequences, more than 40% of which are singletons. The germline gives CDR1 MDHEN, CDR2 SYDVKM. The CDR3 consists of 15 residues. Between the trimmed V and J ends, which lost 11 bases and 2 bases, there was a span of 19 bases. The sequence was obtained from a man aged 55 to 70 in good health. The chain employs TRBV28 and TRBJ1-3; D uncertain. The sequencing input was blood. The CDR3: CAGSTADKTGNTIYF. CDR3 bases: TGTGCCGGATCAACAGCCGATAAAACTGGAAACACCATATATTTT.